The rows below give T cell receptor beta chains drawn from one sample of a study of blood T cell repertoires in COVID-19. Profiled with immunoSEQ multiplex PCR; TCRdb holds only in-frame clones, not every one. The data show fewer than 250,000 clones, about 80% seen once. Sequencing was carried out using PBMCs or T cells enriched from blood (not recorded which). The receptors were gathered from a woman between 50 and 59 years old who had been exposed to COVID-19. Both conserved end residues are part of each CDR3. Each record gives: CDR3 DNA, CDR3 protein, J gene, D gene, clone size, V gene. D genes are given only for firm matches. Size tells how often a clone was seen (once, few, many) or the class of an expanded clone, and some rows leave it out.

TGTGCCAGCTCACCAAGGGGGGCGGACAGGGGGACTGAAGCTTTCTTT | CASSPRGADRGTEAFF | TRBJ1-1 | TRBD1 | . | TRBV18
TGTGCCAGCAGTTACGCACCCTTCGGGGGGAGTAACACTGAAGCTTTCTTT | CASSYAPFGGSNTEAFF | TRBJ1-1 | . | . | TRBV6-2/TRBV6-3
TGTGCCAGTAGTATAGATAAGAGGACAACCGGGGCTTTCTTT | CASSIDKRTTGAFF | TRBJ1-1 | . | . | TRBV19
TGTGCCTGGAGTGAGTTCCGGACTAGCGTCTCCTACGAGCAGTACTTC | CAWSEFRTSVSYEQYF | TRBJ2-7 | TRBD2 | . | TRBV30
TGTGCCAGCAGCTTAGTCCGGGGAAGCACTGAAGCTTTCTTT | CASSLVRGSTEAFF | TRBJ1-1 | . | . | TRBV7-6
TGTGCCAGCTCAGAGACAGGGATATACGAGCAGTACTTC | CASSETGIYEQYF | TRBJ2-7 | TRBD1 | . | TRBV18
TGCGCCAGCAGCTTGGGTGACAGGGGACTTAATGAGCAGTTCTTC | CASSLGDRGLNEQFF | TRBJ2-1 | TRBD1 | . | TRBV5-1
TGTGCCAGCAGTGAATCGGGGGAAAAACTGTTTTTT | CASSESGEKLFF | TRBJ1-4 | . | . | TRBV2
TGTGCCAGCAGCCAAGTCCCAGGGGGAGGCACTGAAGCTTTCTTT | CASSQVPGGGTEAFF | TRBJ1-1 | TRBD1 | . | TRBV4-2
TGTGCCAGCAGCCTTCACCCCGGGACAGGGCTTCGCGAGCAGTACTTC | CASSLHPGTGLREQYF | TRBJ2-7 | TRBD1 | . | TRBV9
TGTGCCAGTCACAGGGGGCAGGCGGCAGATACGCAGTATTTT | CASHRGQAADTQYF | TRBJ2-3 | TRBD1 | . | TRBV6-5
TGTGCCTGGAGTTCAGGGCGAAATGAAAAACTGTTTTTT | CAWSSGRNEKLFF | TRBJ1-4 | . | . | TRBV30
TGTGCCAGCAGCTTAGTGGCGGGGGCGAACACCGGGGAGCTGTTTTTT | CASSLVAGANTGELFF | TRBJ2-2 | TRBD2 | . | TRBV11-2
TGTGCCAGCAGCTTAGATCGGGGGACAGGTTTTTCCGAGCAGTACTTC | CASSLDRGTGFSEQYF | TRBJ2-7 | TRBD1 | . | TRBV11-2
TGTGCCGCACGAGGGTTGGGAGGTGGCTACACCTTC | CAARGLGGGYTF | TRBJ1-2 | . | . | TRBV25-1
TGTGCCAGCAGCTTGGCCAAGGGGCAGGTGGCCGGGGAGCTGTTTTTT | CASSLAKGQVAGELFF | TRBJ2-2 | . | many | TRBV5-4
TGTGCCATCAGGGGAACAGGGAGTGAAAAACTGTTTTTT | CAIRGTGSEKLFF | TRBJ1-4 | . | . | TRBV10-3
TGTGCCAGCAGCTACACAGGGTCCGCTGAAGCTTTCTTT | CASSYTGSAEAFF | TRBJ1-1 | . | few | TRBV11-3
TGTGCCAGTAGTATCGGTCAATTGAGACAGTATAGCAATCAGCCCCAGCATTTT | CASSIGQLRQYSNQPQHF | TRBJ1-5 | . | once | TRBV19
TGCGCCAGCAGCCGGGGGGGGACTGAAGCTTTCTTT | CASSRGGTEAFF | TRBJ1-1 | . | once | TRBV4-1
TGTGCCTGGAGTGTACCGGGGGGGCAGGGCCGATATGGCTACACCTTC | CAWSVPGGQGRYGYTF | TRBJ1-2 | . | . | TRBV30
TGTGCCAGAAGCTTGAAGTGTGGGCAGATGAATCAGCCCCAGCATTTT | CARSLKCGQMNQPQHF | TRBJ1-5 | . | . | TRBV5-3
TGTGCCAGCAGCTCGTTCCGCAGACAGGGCGTACATGGCTACACCTTC | CASSSFRRQGVHGYTF | TRBJ1-2 | TRBD1 | . | TRBV11-2
TGTGCCAGCAGCGTAGGAGTCCTGGGTAGCAACGTGAACACCGGGGAGCTGTTTTTT | CASSVGVLGSNVNTGELFF | TRBJ2-2 | . | . | TRBV9
TGTGCCAGCAGTTTGGGCCTAGCGACCGGGGAGCTGTTTTTT | CASSLGLATGELFF | TRBJ2-2 | . | . | TRBV5-8
TGTGCCAGTAGTATAACAGGGGATACCTACGAGCAGTACTTC | CASSITGDTYEQYF | TRBJ2-7 | TRBD1 | . | TRBV19
TGTGCCAGCAGTGAAATTACGACAGGGATGGGCGAGCAGTACTTC | CASSEITTGMGEQYF | TRBJ2-7 | TRBD1 | . | TRBV2
TGTGCCAGCAGGTTTCTTGGACAGGGGGTTGGCTACACCTTC | CASRFLGQGVGYTF | TRBJ1-2 | TRBD1 | . | TRBV6-5
TGTGCCAGCAGCGTATCTGGACAAGGAACCGGGGAGCTGTTTTTT | CASSVSGQGTGELFF | TRBJ2-2 | . | . | TRBV9
TGTGCCAGCAGCCACGGAACAGGGAACACTGAAGCTTTCTTT | CASSHGTGNTEAFF | TRBJ1-1 | . | once | TRBV3-1/TRBV3-2
TGTGCCAGCAGCTTAGATTACTACAAAGCTTTCTTT | CASSLDYYKAFF | TRBJ1-1 | . | . | TRBV11-2
TGTGCCAGCAGTTTGGGGCTTGGTGAAGCTTTCTTT | CASSLGLGEAFF | TRBJ1-1 | . | few | TRBV28
TGTGCCAGCACACCTAGCGGGGGGGCAGATGAGCAGTTCTTC | CASTPSGGADEQFF | TRBJ2-1 | TRBD2 | . | TRBV11-2
TGTGCCAGCAGGCAGGGGGTTGACTATGGCTACACCTTC | CASRQGVDYGYTF | TRBJ1-2 | TRBD1 | . | TRBV6-4
TGTGCCACCAGTGCCCGCACAGGGAACACTGAAGCTTTCTTT | CATSARTGNTEAFF | TRBJ1-1 | . | once | TRBV24-1
TGTGCCAGCAGCCTAACATGGGCCGCGGGTAATTCACCCCTCCACTTT | CASSLTWAAGNSPLHF | TRBJ1-6 | . | . | TRBV16
TGCGCCAGCAGCCAAGACAGGGGGAGCTCCTATAATTCACCCCTCCACTTT | CASSQDRGSSYNSPLHF | TRBJ1-6 | TRBD1 | . | TRBV4-1
TGTGCCAGCAGCTTAGGAGCCAGGGGGCGGTACGAGCAGTACTTC | CASSLGARGRYEQYF | TRBJ2-7 | TRBD1 | . | TRBV7-8
TGCGCCAGCAGCGAACTCTCCTACGGTAATGAAAAACTGTTTTTT | CASSELSYGNEKLFF | TRBJ1-4 | . | . | TRBV10-2
TGTGCCAGTAGTTTAAAACCCCGGGGTATTCTCTACAATGAGCAGTTCTTC | CASSLKPRGILYNEQFF | TRBJ2-1 | . | . | TRBV19
TGTGCCAGCAGCCAAGATCTCAACTATGGCTACACCTTC | CASSQDLNYGYTF | TRBJ1-2 | . | . | TRBV4-2
TGCGCCAGCAGCGAGGTTGGGACAGATACGCAGTATTTT | CASSEVGTDTQYF | TRBJ2-3 | . | . | TRBV5-1
TGTGCCAGTAGCCCGGGACAGGGAAGCTCTGGGGCCAACGTCCTGACTTTC | CASSPGQGSSGANVLTF | TRBJ2-6 | TRBD1 | . | TRBV19
TGTGCCAGCAGCTCGGGTCTCATGGGGCGGACCTACGAGCAGTACTTC | CASSSGLMGRTYEQYF | TRBJ2-7 | . | . | TRBV5-5
TGCACCCCGCGAAGGGGCCGGGAGCTGTTTTTT | CTPRRGRELFF | TRBJ2-2 | . | . | TRBV20-1
TGTGCCAGCGGCCTGGGGGGACGGAACGAGCAGTACTTC | CASGLGGRNEQYF | TRBJ2-7 | . | . | TRBV27
TGCGCCAGCAGCCAAGATCGATCGGGGGGCGGCACTGAAGCTTTCTTT | CASSQDRSGGGTEAFF | TRBJ1-1 | . | . | TRBV4-1
TGTGCCAGCAGCTACGGACGGGTGGAGGAGGGCTACACCTTC | CASSYGRVEEGYTF | TRBJ1-2 | . | . | TRBV3-1/TRBV3-2